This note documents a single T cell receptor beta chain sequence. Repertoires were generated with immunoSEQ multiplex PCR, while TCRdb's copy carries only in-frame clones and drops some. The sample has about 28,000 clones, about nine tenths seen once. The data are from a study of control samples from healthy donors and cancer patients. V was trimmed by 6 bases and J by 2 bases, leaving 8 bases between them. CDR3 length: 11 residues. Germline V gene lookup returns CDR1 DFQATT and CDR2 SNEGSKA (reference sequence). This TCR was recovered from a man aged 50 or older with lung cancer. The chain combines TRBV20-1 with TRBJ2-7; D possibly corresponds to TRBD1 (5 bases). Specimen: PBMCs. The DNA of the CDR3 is TGCAGTGCGCCACAGGCCTACGAGCAGTACTTC. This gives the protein CSAPQAYEQYF.